This section outlines one TCR beta chain sequence together with its context. Assay used: immunoSEQ multiplex PCR; TCRdb lists only in-frame clones, some missing. The sample shows about 250,000 clones, around 88% of them seen only once. This specimen comes from a study of blood T cell repertoires in COVID-19. For the study at large: Sites across the United States, Italy and Spain contributed samples from acute and convalescent COVID-19.

The specimen sequenced was peripheral blood. This receptor was obtained from a woman of 80 years or more with COVID-19, enrolled during active disease.

The CDR3 loop reads CASSDRPRTYSNQPQHF. Here the CDR3 DNA reads TGTGCCAGCAGTGACAGGCCCCGAACGTATAGCAATCAGCCCCAGCATTTT. The V gene is TRBV28, the J gene TRBJ1-5; a possible D gene is TRBD1 (6 bases). This CDR3 region has 17 residues. Germline V lookup: CDR1 MDHEN, CDR2 SYDVKM. V shed 5 bases and J shed 0 bases, with 17 bases lying between them. The full variable domain, rest sourced from reference TRBV28 and TRBJ1-5, is DVKVTQSSRYLVKRTGEKVFLECVQDMDHENMFWYRQDPGLGLRLIYFSYDVKMKEKGDIPEGYSVSREKKERFSLILESASTNQTSMYLCASSDRPRTYSNQPQHFGDGTRLSIL.